A selection of T cell receptor beta chains follows, all from one sample in a study of T cell responses to AZD1222 COVID-19 vaccine. Profiled with immunoSEQ multiplex PCR; TCRdb holds only in-frame clones, not every one. The sample has roughly 120,000 clones; around 90% are singletons. This specimen was peripheral blood, taken on day 0 of AZD1222 vaccination. These receptor sequences come from an adult in good health. CDR3s include the opening cysteine and the closing phenylalanine or tryptophan. Fields, in order: J gene, V gene, CDR3 protein.

>TRBJ1-1|TRBV19
CASSGARVNTEAFF
>TRBJ1-5|TRBV30
CAWSVQVEQPQHF
>TRBJ1-3|TRBV18
CASSQRQGADTIYF
>TRBJ2-1|TRBV7-2
CASSWQGVGNEQFF
>TRBJ1-4|TRBV30
CAWSVELGNEKLFF
>TRBJ1-1|TRBV9
CASSVGHPNTEAFF
>TRBJ1-4|TRBV3-1/TRBV3-2
CASSQGPGTEGEKLFF
>TRBJ2-5|TRBV21-1
CASSKFSEDRVGETQYF
>TRBJ2-7|TRBV28
CASSPGTASSYEQYF
>TRBJ2-7|TRBV18
CASSRGLPGVQYF
>TRBJ1-1|TRBV5-6
CASSSRDRGPEAFF
>TRBJ1-6|TRBV7-9
CASSSSGGSPLHF
>TRBJ2-7|TRBV9
CASSVQPGQGVEQYF
>TRBJ1-2|TRBV11-2
CASSLLTLRDRDGYTF
>TRBJ2-2|TRBV5-6
CASSSRVRGPTGELFF
>TRBJ1-5|TRBV20-1
CSASPRASNQPQHF
>TRBJ1-1|TRBV5-1
CASSPDSGRTEAFF